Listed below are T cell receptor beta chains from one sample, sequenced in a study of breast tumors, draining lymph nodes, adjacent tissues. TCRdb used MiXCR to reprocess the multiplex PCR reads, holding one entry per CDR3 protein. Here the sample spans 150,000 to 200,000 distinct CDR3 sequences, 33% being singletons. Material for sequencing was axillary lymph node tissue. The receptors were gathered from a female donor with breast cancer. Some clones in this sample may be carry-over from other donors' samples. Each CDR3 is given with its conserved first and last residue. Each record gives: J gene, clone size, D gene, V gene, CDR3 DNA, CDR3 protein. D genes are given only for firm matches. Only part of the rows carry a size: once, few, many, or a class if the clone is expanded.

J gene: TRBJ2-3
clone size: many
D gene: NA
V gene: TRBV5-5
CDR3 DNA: TGTGCCAGCAGCGTAACAGGGCAATATACGCAGTATTTT
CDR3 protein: CASSVTGQYTQYF

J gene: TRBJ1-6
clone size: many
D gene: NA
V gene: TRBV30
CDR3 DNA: TGTGCCTGGAGTGTCTGGGGCAGGTCCAACTATAATTCACCCCTCCACTTT
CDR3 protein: CAWSVWGRSNYNSPLHF

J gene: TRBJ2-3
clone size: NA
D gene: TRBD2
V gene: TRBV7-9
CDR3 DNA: TGTGCCAGCAGCTCAATGGGACTAGCGAACTCCACAGATACGCAGTATTTT
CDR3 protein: CASSSMGLANSTDTQYF

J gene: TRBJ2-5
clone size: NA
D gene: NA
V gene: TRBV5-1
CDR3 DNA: TGCGCCAGCAGCTTGGGACTGGGGTACCAAGAGACCCAGTACTTC
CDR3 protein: CASSLGLGYQETQYF

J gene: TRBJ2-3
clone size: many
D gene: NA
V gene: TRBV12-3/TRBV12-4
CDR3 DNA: TGTGCCAGCAGTTTCGGCGGGTCTGGAGATACGCAGTATTTT
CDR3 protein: CASSFGGSGDTQYF

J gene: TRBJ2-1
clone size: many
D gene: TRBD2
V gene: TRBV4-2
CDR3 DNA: TGTGCCAGCAGCCAACTACTAGCGGGAGGGTACAATGAGCAGTTCTTC
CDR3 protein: CASSQLLAGGYNEQFF

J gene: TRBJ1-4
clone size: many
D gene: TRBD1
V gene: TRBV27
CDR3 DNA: TGTGCCAGCAGTCACACAGGGGGCGAAAAACTGTTTTTT
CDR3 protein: CASSHTGGEKLFF

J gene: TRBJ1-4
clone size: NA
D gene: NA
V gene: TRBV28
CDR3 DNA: TGTGCCAGCAGTTTGGGGGCGGGGACGGGGTCCGAAAAACTGTTTTTT
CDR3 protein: CASSLGAGTGSEKLFF

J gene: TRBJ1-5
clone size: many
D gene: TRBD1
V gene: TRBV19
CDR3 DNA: TGTGCCAGTAGTATTCAGGGGGACCATAGCAATCAGCCCCAGCATTTT
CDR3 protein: CASSIQGDHSNQPQHF

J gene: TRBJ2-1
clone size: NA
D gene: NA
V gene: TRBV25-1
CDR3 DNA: TGTGCCAGCAGTGAAGAAAGCTCCTACAATGAGCAGTTCTTC
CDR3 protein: CASSEESSYNEQFF

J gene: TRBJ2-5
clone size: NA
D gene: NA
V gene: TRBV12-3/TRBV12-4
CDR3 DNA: TGTGCCAGCAGTTCCCAACTTGGGGGCGGGGACCAAGAGACCCAGTACTTC
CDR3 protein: CASSSQLGGGDQETQYF

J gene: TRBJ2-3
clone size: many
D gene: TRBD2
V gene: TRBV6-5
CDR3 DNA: TGTGCCAGCAGTACGCCGACTAGCGGGGGCACAGATACGCAGTATTTT
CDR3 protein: CASSTPTSGGTDTQYF

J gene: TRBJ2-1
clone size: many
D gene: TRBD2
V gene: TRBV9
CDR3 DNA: TGTGCCAGCAGCCGGGGACTAGCGGGGGGGCCTAGGAATGAGCAGTTCTTC
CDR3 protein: CASSRGLAGGPRNEQFF

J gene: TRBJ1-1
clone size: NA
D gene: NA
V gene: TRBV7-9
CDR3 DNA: TGTGCCAGCAGCTTAGGTCCTCTTAATGAAGCTTTCTTT
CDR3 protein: CASSLGPLNEAFF

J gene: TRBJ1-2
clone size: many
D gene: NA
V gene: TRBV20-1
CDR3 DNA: TGCAGTGCTAGAAAAGAAAACTATGGCTACACCTTC
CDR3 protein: CSARKENYGYTF

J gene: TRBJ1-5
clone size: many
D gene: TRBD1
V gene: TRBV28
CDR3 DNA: TGTGCCAGCAGGCCGGACAGGGGGCGGACTCAGCCCCAGCATTTT
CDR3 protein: CASRPDRGRTQPQHF

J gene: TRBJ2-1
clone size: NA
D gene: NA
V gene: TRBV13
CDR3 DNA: TGTGCCAGCAGCTTTCGGCAGATAAGCTACAATGAGCAGTTCTTC
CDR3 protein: CASSFRQISYNEQFF

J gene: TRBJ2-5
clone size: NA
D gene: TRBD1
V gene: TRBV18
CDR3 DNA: TGTGCCAGCTCACTGGACAGGGCATGGGAGACCCAGTACTTC
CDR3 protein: CASSLDRAWETQYF

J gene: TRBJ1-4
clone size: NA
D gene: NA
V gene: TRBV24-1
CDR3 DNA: TGTGCCACCAGTGACGCTTCGGGGGAAAAACTGTTTTTT
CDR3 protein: CATSDASGEKLFF

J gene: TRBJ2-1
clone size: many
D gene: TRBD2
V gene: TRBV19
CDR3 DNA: TGTGCCAGCCGATACGGGGGGAGCTCCTACAATGAGCAGTTCTTC
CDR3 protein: CASRYGGSSYNEQFF

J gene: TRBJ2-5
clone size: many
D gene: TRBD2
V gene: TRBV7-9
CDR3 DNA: TGTGCCAGCAGCCCCGGGCGACTAGCGGGCCAGCAAGAGCCCCAGTACTTC
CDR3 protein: CASSPGRLAGQQEPQYF

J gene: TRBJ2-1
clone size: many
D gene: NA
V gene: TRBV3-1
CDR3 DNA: TGTGCCAGCAGTCCCCGGGGAATGAACAATGAGCAGTTCTTC
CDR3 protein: CASSPRGMNNEQFF

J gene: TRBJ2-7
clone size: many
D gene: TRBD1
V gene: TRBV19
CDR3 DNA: TGTGCCAGTAGCTATTCCGGGACAGGGTTCTACGAGCAGTACTTC
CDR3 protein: CASSYSGTGFYEQYF

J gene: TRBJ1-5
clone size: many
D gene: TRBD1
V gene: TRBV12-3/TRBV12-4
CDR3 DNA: TGTGCCAGCAGCCTGGACAGGGATATTGGGCCCCAGCATTTT
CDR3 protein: CASSLDRDIGPQHF

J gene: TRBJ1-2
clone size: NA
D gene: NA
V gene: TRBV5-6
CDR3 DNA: TGTGCCAGCAGCTTGAAGGGACCGGGGGCTTACTATGGCTACACCTTC
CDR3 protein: CASSLKGPGAYYGYTF

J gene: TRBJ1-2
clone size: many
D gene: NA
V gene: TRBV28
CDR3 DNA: TGTGCCAGCAGATCCCCCTCGGGGGCGCGGGGATATGGCTACACCTTC
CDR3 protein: CASRSPSGARGYGYTF

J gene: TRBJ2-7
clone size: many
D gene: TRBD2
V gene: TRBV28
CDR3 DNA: TGTGCCGGCGGGGGTAGCGGGAGTAGCTACGAGCAGTACTTC
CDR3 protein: CAGGGSGSSYEQYF

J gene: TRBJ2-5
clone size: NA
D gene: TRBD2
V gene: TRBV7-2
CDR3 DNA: TGTGCCAGCAGCATACGTAGCGGGACTAGCGATGAGACCCAGTACTTC
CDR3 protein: CASSIRSGTSDETQYF

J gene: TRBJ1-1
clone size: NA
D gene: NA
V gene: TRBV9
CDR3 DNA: TGTGCCAGCAGTTTGACGGGGACGACGAACACTGAAGCTTTCTTT
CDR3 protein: CASSLTGTTNTEAFF

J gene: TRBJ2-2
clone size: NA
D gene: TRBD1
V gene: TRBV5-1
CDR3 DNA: TGCGCCAGCAGCTTCGAGGGGGCCGGGACCACCGGGGAGCCGTTTTTT
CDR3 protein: CASSFEGAGTTGEPFF

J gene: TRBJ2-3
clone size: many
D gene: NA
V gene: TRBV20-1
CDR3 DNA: TGCAGTGCTAGCCTAGCAGCCCTGAGCACAGATACGCAGTATTTT
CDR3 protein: CSASLAALSTDTQYF

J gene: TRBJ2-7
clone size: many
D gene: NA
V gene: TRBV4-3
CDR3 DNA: TGCGCCAGCAGCCAAGATCGGCAGCCGGCCTACGAGCAGTACTTC
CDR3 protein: CASSQDRQPAYEQYF

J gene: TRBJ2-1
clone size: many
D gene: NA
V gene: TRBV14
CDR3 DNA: TGTGCCAGCAGCCAAGAATATACGCGGGAGCAGTTCTTC
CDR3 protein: CASSQEYTREQFF

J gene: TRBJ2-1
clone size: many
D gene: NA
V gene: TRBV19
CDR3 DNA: TGTGCCAGTAGTAACGACGGTAATGGTGAGCAGTTCTTC
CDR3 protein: CASSNDGNGEQFF

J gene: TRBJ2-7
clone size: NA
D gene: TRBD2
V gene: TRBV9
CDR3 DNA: TGTGCCAGCAGCTTTCCGGGACTAGCGGGACAATACGAGCAGTACTTC
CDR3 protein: CASSFPGLAGQYEQYF

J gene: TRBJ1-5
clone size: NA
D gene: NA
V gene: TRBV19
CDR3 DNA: TGCGCCAGTAGTATAGTTAGGCAGCCTAGCAATCAGCCCCAGCATTTT
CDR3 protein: CASSIVRQPSNQPQHF

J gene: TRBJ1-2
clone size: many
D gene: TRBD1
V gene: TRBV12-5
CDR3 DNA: TGTGCTAGTGGTTCATCGCGACAGGGGGCGAGATATGGCTACACCTTC
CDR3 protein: CASGSSRQGARYGYTF

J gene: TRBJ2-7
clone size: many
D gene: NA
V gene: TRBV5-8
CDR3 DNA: TGTGCCAGCGCCCAGACCGAATCCTACGAGCAGTACTTC
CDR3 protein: CASAQTESYEQYF

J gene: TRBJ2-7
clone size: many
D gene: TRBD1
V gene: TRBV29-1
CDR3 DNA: TGCAGCGTTGGGGGGACAGGGGGCTACGAGCAGTACTTC
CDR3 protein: CSVGGTGGYEQYF

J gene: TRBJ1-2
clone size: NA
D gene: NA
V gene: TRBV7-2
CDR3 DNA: TGTGCCAGCAGCTTAGGTGTGATAAGGGGGTCAACTAACTATGGCTACACCTTC
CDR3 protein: CASSLGVIRGSTNYGYTF

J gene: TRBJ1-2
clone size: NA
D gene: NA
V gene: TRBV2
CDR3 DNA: TGTGCCAGCAGTGGCCCAGGGGATGGCTACACCTTC
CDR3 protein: CASSGPGDGYTF

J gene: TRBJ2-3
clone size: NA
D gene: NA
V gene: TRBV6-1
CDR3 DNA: TGTGCCAGCAGTGACTTCCCAACTAGTTTCGCAGATACGCAGTATTTT
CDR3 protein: CASSDFPTSFADTQYF

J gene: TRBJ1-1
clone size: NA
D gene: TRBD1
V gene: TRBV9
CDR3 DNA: TGCGCCAGCAGCTGGACAGGGCGGACTGAAGCTTTCTTT
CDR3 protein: CASSWTGRTEAFF

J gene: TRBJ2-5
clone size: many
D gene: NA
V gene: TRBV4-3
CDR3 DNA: TGCGCCAGCAGCCAAGATCTCCAGGGGGGGACCCAGTACTTC
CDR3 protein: CASSQDLQGGTQYF

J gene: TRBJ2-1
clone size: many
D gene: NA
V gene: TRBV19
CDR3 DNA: TGTGCCAGTAGCCTGACGGGGGGCTCCCCCAGTGAGCAGTTCTTC
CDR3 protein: CASSLTGGSPSEQFF

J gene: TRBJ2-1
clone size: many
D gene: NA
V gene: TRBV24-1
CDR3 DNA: TGTGCCACCAGTGAAATCGGCAGGGGAGGTGAGCAGTTCTTC
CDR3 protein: CATSEIGRGGEQFF

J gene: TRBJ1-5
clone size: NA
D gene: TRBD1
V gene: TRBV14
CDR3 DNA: TGTGCCAGCAGACTATCAGGGGGCGCGTCTCATGAGCAGCATTTT
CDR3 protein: CASRLSGGASHEQHF

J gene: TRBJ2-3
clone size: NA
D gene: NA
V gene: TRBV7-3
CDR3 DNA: TGTGCCAGCAGCTTAACGAAACTAGAAGAACACAGCACAGATACGCAGTATTTT
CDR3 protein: CASSLTKLEEHSTDTQYF

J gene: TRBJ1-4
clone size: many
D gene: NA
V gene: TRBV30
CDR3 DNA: TGTGCCTGGAACCGGGGTAATGAAAAACTGTTTTTT
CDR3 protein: CAWNRGNEKLFF

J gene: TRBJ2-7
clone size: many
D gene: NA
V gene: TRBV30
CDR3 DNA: TGTGCCTGGACTACAAGTACAGGCAAGCTTTCCTACGAGCAGTACTTC
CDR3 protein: CAWTTSTGKLSYEQYF

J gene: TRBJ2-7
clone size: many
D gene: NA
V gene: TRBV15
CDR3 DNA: TGTGCCACCAGCAGACACACAACCGGGTACGAGCAGTACTTC
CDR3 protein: CATSRHTTGYEQYF